What follows describes a single TCR beta chain. Its antigen is not yet known. Base qualities were left out, and no much larger clone turns up one base away. In the paper's terms, the time point label means: 12 to 13 months on ibrutinib. For TCR beta library preparation, roughly 2 micrograms of genomic DNA were extracted from the cryopreserved PBMCs. High-throughput TCR beta sequencing was performed on longitudinal blood samples from CLL patients receiving ibrutinib monotherapy. The patients took part in an open-label, single-center phase 2 trial of ibrutinib monotherapy. On a MiSeq, deep resolution sequencing aimed for a depth between 1 in 1 million and 1 in 200,000 T cells, with each clonotype covered around 10x on average. The immunoSEQ hsTCRB Kit was used to generate the TCR beta libraries. As for the authors' bioinformatics: The data were analyzed with ImmunoSEQ Analyzer and ImmunoSEQ Data Assistant, and V, D and J gene assignments followed IMGT definitions. Clonality was computed as one minus normalized Shannon entropy of productive rearrangement frequencies, ranging from 0 to 1. Only overrepresented clonotypes making up at least 0.05% of the repertoire of each patient were included in the public clonotype analysis. About a dozen age-matched healthy donor repertoires from immuneACCESS were used as controls for clonality. TCRdb mirrors the immuneACCESS table, restricted to in-frame sequences. Some clones are absent from its copies; in checked studies, under half trace to an unresolved V gene, and the reason for the others is unknown. The DNA was the basis for D and trimming; V, J and clone size are from that table. The sample table lists around 200,000 clones, 75% to 85% of them with a count of one. The ten largest make up over 10% of the sample.

The data stem from a study of cytotoxic CD8 clonotypes in ibrutinib-treated CLL (dated by TCRdb to the early 2020s). As for the study more broadly: The cohort had about a dozen relapsed/refractory and around 14 treatment-naive patients; roughly 17 were IGHV unmutated. Responses were partial in around 25 patients and complete in 2; after median about 5.5 years follow-up, 14 stayed in remission and roughly twelve progressed. Samples at response were collected after a median of roughly 13 months of treatment, with a range of about 6 to 36 months. An average of around 250,000 productive templates and tens of thousands of productive rearrangements was obtained per sample. Of the 86 people in the trial, around 26 had longitudinal samples available. Cryopreserved peripheral blood mononuclear cells were obtained prior to treatment, at the time of response, and at either disease progression or sustained remission. Every remission and progressive disease sample was obtained while ibrutinib was still being received by the patients. What the authors observed across the whole study: Public clonotypes were rare and either shrank or stayed stable during treatment, and the rise in clonality at ibrutinib response reflected expansion of private clonotypes. Sustained-remission and progressing patients did not have matched sampling times, and lymph node repertoires were not examined. At ibrutinib response clonality went up, during sustained remission it held steady, and at progression it dropped back toward baseline. Baseline clonality was found to be higher than that of age-matched healthy donors and was strongly correlated with circulating CD8+ T-cell counts.

The CDR1 and CDR2 encoded by the germline V gene (reference sequence) are LNHDA and SQIVND. The CDR3 runs 15 residues from the cysteine to the phenylalanine. Kept here is only the CDR3 DNA, which spans 45 bases and is read in frame from base 1. V sheds 4 bases and J sheds 3 bases, leaving 16 bases between their ends. The chain couples TRBV19 to TRBJ2-7, with a tentative D call of TRBD1 or TRBD2, each matching 6 bases. This specimen consisted of PBMCs, obtained after 12 months of ibrutinib treatment. The sequence came from a human donor with chronic lymphocytic leukemia. In nucleotide form, the sequence is TGTGCCAGTAGTAGGAGTAGGGGGGTCGGCTACGAGCAGTACTTC. It codes for CASSRSRGVGYEQYF.